What follows are 24 T cell receptor beta chains derived from one specimen sequenced in a study of CD8+ T cells in alopecia areata. Treatment described: oral pan-JAK inhibitor, 5-10 mg twice daily. Sequencing relied on a cDNA template that was reverse transcribed from extracted RNA. The data were produced by immunoSEQ multiplex PCR, yet TCRdb's version contains in-frame clones alone and is incomplete. The table lists approximately 180,000 clones, approximately 55% of them singletons, with approximately 10% in the top ten. The sequenced sample was CD8+ T cells sorted from blood, obtained at week 24, from a patient treated with tofacitinib. These receptors originate from a human donor with alopecia areata.

The chain is built from TRBV6-1 and TRBJ2-7; 9 positions agree with TRBD1. The CDR3 covers 14 residues. J was trimmed by 6 bases and V by 6 bases; bases with no gene match: 9. The germline gives CDR1 MNHNS, CDR2 SASEGT. CDR3 DNA sequence: TGTGCCAGCAGGCCCGGGACAGGGAAGGGCGAGCAGTACTTC. Residues: CASRPGTGKGEQYF.

The chain recombines TRBV19 with TRBJ1-1, with a tentative D call TRBD1 (6 bases). Germline V CDR1 and CDR2: LNHDA, SQIVND (reference sequence). The CDR3 has 13 amino acids. V was cut by 3 bases and J by 5 bases, with 10 bases left in between. The CDR3: CASSIQGRTEAFF. DNA of the CDR3: TGTGCCAGTAGTATTCAGGGGAGGACTGAAGCTTTCTTT.

CDR3 sequence (DNA): TGTGCCTGGAGTATCCGGGGAAACTATGGCTACACCTTC. This sequence encodes CAWSIRGNYGYTF. V and J are TRBV30 and TRBJ1-2; D unclear. CDR1 is GTSNPN, CDR2 SVGIG, per germline (reference sequence). With 2 bases removed from V and 2 bases from J, the gap between germline ends came to 9 bases. The CDR3 is 13 residues long.

The gene calls are TRBV2 and TRBJ2-2, with D perhaps TRBD1 (6 bases). CDR1 SNHLY and CDR2 FYNNEI come from the germline V gene. The CDR3 loop spans 17 amino acids. The ends were cut back, 4 bases at V and 1 base at J, with 16 bases in the middle. The CDR3 spells CASSGDPTRGNTGELFF. CDR3 nucleotides: TGTGCCAGCAGTGGCGACCCAACCAGGGGGAACACCGGGGAGCTGTTTTTT.

The chain recombines TRBV4-3 with TRBJ1-5; D ambiguous. The CDR3 runs to 16 residues. CDR1 and CDR2 (germline): LGHNA, YSLEER. V lost 2 bases, J lost 5 bases, and 16 bases lay in between. This CDR3 is CASSQNRGSLYQPQHF. The CDR3 nucleotides read TGCGCCAGCAGCCAAAATCGAGGCAGCTTGTATCAGCCCCAGCATTTT.

V is TRBV30 and J is TRBJ1-1, with D possibly matching TRBD1 (5 bases). The germline V gene encodes CDR1 GTSNPN and CDR2 SVGIG (reference sequence). Between the trimmed V and J ends, which lost 2 bases and 4 bases, there was a span of 11 bases. The CDR3 covers 13 residues. Here the CDR3 reads CAWSIGESTEAFF. CDR3 sequence (DNA): TGTGCCTGGAGTATAGGGGAAAGCACTGAAGCTTTCTTT.

The chain has TRBV30 and TRBJ1-1, with 9 nucleotides matching TRBD1. In germline, CDR1 is GTSNPN, CDR2 SVGIG (reference sequence). The CDR3 is made up of 13 amino acids. The ends lost 4 bases at V and 5 bases at J; junction bases unmatched: 5. The CDR3 sequence is CAWTGQGWTEAFF. CDR3 sequence (DNA): TGTGCCTGGACCGGACAGGGGTGGACTGAAGCTTTCTTT.

The chain combines TRBV19 with TRBJ2-7, with unresolved D. The germline gives CDR1 LNHDA, CDR2 SQIVND (reference sequence). V was cut by 9 bases and J by 0 bases, with 9 bases left in between. The CDR3 totals 12 residues. This CDR3 reads CASHGDSYEQYF. The CDR3 DNA is TGTGCCAGCCACGGCGACTCCTACGAGCAGTACTTC.

The genes are TRBV7-6 and TRBJ2-7; D gene ambiguous. Germline CDR1 and CDR2: SGHVS and FNYEAQ. Trimming pared 4 bases from V and 2 bases from J, leaving 12 bases between. The CDR3 length is 14 residues. CDR3 in amino acids: CASSSSYDAYEQYF. CDR3 DNA: TGTGCCAGCAGCTCATCCTATGACGCCTACGAGCAGTACTTC.

The rearrangement joins TRBV4-3 to TRBJ2-7, with 7 bases matching TRBD1. This CDR3 contains 16 residues. Germline V gene lookup returns CDR1 LGHNA and CDR2 YSLEER. V dropped 0 bases and J dropped 0; count of bases not matched to a gene: 5. CDR3 region: CASSQDTGVGSYEQYF. The CDR3 bases are TGCGCCAGCAGCCAAGATACAGGGGTGGGCTCCTACGAGCAGTACTTC.

The rearrangement uses TRBV19 and TRBJ1-5; D unresolved. The germline gives CDR1 LNHDA, CDR2 SQIVND (reference sequence). This CDR3 is built from 13 residues. V lost 7 bases, J lost 2 bases, and 9 bases lay in between. The CDR3 coding sequence is TGTGCCAGTAAGTCAGTTGGCAATCAGCCCCAGCATTTT. Residues: CASKSVGNQPQHF.

This rearrangement joins TRBV6-6 to TRBJ1-1; the D is unclear. CDR1 is MNHNY and CDR2 is SVGAGI in the germline V gene (reference sequence). The V end lost 7 bases, the J end lost 2 bases, and 5 bases lay between the germline ends. CDR3 length: 11 amino acids. CDR3 in DNA: TGTGCCAGCATCTCCAACACTGAAGCTTTCTTT. Amino acid sequence: CASISNTEAFF.

J is TRBJ1-4 and V is TRBV27; TRBD1 might be the D (5 bases). This CDR3 spans 16 amino acids. The V end lost 5 bases, the J end lost 6 bases, and 19 bases lay between the germline ends. CDR1 is MNHEY and CDR2 is SMNVEV in the germline V gene (reference sequence). CDR3 sequence reads: CASSVDSNMGHEKLFF. The CDR3 nucleotides read TGTGCCAGCAGTGTCGACAGTAACATGGGCCATGAAAAACTGTTTTTT. The whole variable domain, filled in from reference TRBV27 and TRBJ1-4, reads EAQVTQNPRYLITVTGKKLTVTCSQNMNHEYMSWYRQDPGLGLRQIYYSMNVEVTDKGDVPEGYKVSRKEKRNFPLILESPSPNQTSLYFCASSVDSNMGHEKLFFGSGTQLSVL.

This clone was recorded many times. V gene TRBV30 combines with J gene TRBJ1-1; tentatively, D is TRBD1 (5 bases). The ends were cut back, 5 bases at V and 4 bases at J, with 17 bases in the middle. The CDR3 has 14 amino acids. Germline V gene data show CDR1 as GTSNPN and CDR2 as SVGIG (reference sequence). CDR3 loop: CAWARGNGGTEAFF. The DNA for the CDR3 is TGTGCCTGGGCCCGGGGGAATGGGGGCACTGAAGCTTTCTTT.

In its sample, this clone was seen a few times. The V call is TRBV10-2, the J call TRBJ2-1; D perhaps matches TRBD2 (6 bases). V was pared by 0 bases and J by 3 bases, with 9 bases between. Germline V gene lookup returns CDR1 WSHSY and CDR2 SAAADI. The CDR3 has 15 residues. The CDR3 nucleotides read TGCGCCAGCAGTGAGTCGGCGGGACTCTACAATGAGCAGTTCTTC. Translation gives CASSESAGLYNEQFF.

The chain has TRBV29-1 and TRBJ2-6; D possibly corresponds to TRBD1 (7 bases). Germline assignment: CDR1 SQVTM and CDR2 ANQGSEA. Trimming shortened V by 4 bases and J by 2 bases, and 9 bases separated the two germline ends. There are 14 residues in the CDR3. CDR3 bases: TGCAGCGTTGCAGGGGGGACTGGGGCCAACGTCCTGACTTTC. This encodes CSVAGGTGANVLTF.

This clone has a handful of counts. This sequence joins TRBV4-3 and TRBJ2-2; D remains ambiguous. With 1 base removed from V and 6 bases from J, the gap between germline ends came to 3 bases. The CDR3 is 12 amino acids. CDR1 and CDR2 from the germline V gene are LGHNA and YSLEER. CDR3 amino acids: CASSQGPGELFF. CDR3 bases: TGCGCCAGCAGCCAAGGTCCCGGGGAGCTGTTTTTT.

The chain carries TRBV13 and TRBJ2-7, with D possibly being TRBD1 (5 bases). The germline V gene encodes CDR1 PRHDT and CDR2 FYEKMQ (reference sequence). Trimming left V 10 bases short and J 5 bases short, with 15 bases between. This CDR3 contains 12 residues. CDR3 region: CATSFRQNEQYF. The CDR3 DNA sequence: TGTGCCACTTCCTTTAGACAGAACGAGCAGTACTTC. Drawing the rest from reference TRBV13 and TRBJ2-7, the complete variable domain is AAGVIQSPRHLIKEKRETATLKCYPIPRHDTVYWYQQGPGQDPQFLISFYEKMQSDKGSIPDRFSAQQFSDYHSELNMSSLELGDSALYFCATSFRQNEQYFGPGTRLTVT.

V is TRBV5-4 and J is TRBJ2-3; 10 bases match TRBD2. The germline V gene has CDR1 SGHNT and CDR2 YYREEE (reference sequence). Trimming at V came to 1 base and at J to 2 bases, leaving 1 base not matched to a gene. The CDR3 has 15 amino acids. The CDR3 reads CASSLSGGATDTQYF. In nucleotides, the CDR3 is TGTGCCAGCAGCTTGAGCGGGGGGGCCACAGATACGCAGTATTTT.

The gene calls are TRBV30 and TRBJ1-1, with D possibly matching TRBD1 (5 bases). Trimming removed 3 bases at V and 3 bases at J, with 14 bases between. Germline CDR1 is GTSNPN and CDR2 is SVGIG (reference sequence). The CDR3 has 14 residues. Here the CDR3 reads CAWSVGVIDTEAFF. The CDR3 DNA follows: TGTGCCTGGAGCGTAGGGGTTATCGACACTGAAGCTTTCTTT.

The chain couples TRBV30 to TRBJ1-6, with a weak D call TRBD1 (6 bases). With 7 bases removed from V and 11 bases from J, the gap between germline ends came to 15 bases. The CDR3 spans 12 residues. Germline V gene data show CDR1 as GTSNPN and CDR2 as SVGIG (reference sequence). The CDR3: CASRGRSTPLHF. CDR3 DNA: TGTGCCTCACGGGGGCGAAGTACACCCCTCCACTTT.

This clone has more than one count but fewer than ten. The sample has other DNA sequences that encode this CDR3 too. The V call is TRBV29-1, the J call TRBJ2-7, with unresolved D. CDR1 SQVTM and CDR2 ANQGSEA come from the germline V gene. V shed 6 bases and J shed 4 bases, with 10 bases lying between them. CDR3 length: 11 residues. This CDR3 is CSVETDYEQYF. DNA of the CDR3: TGCAGCGTCGAAACGGATTACGAGCAGTACTTC.

V gene TRBV27 combines with J gene TRBJ2-7; D gene ambiguous. CDR1 and CDR2 (germline): MNHEY, SMNVEV (reference sequence). The CDR3 has 14 amino acids. Trimming pared 4 bases from V and 0 bases from J, leaving 10 bases between. DNA of the CDR3: TGTGCCAGCAGTTCTCAGATCCACTCCTACGAGCAGTACTTC. Translation: CASSSQIHSYEQYF.

This clone was counted only a few times. V is TRBV29-1 and J is TRBJ2-1; D not certain. Germline-derived CDR1 and CDR2 are SQVTM and ANQGSEA. The CDR3 totals 12 residues. V lost 8 bases, J lost 9 bases, and 17 bases lay in between. The CDR3 here is CSSRVGNLEQFF. The CDR3 nucleotides read TGCAGCTCGAGAGTGGGTAACCTTGAGCAGTTCTTC.